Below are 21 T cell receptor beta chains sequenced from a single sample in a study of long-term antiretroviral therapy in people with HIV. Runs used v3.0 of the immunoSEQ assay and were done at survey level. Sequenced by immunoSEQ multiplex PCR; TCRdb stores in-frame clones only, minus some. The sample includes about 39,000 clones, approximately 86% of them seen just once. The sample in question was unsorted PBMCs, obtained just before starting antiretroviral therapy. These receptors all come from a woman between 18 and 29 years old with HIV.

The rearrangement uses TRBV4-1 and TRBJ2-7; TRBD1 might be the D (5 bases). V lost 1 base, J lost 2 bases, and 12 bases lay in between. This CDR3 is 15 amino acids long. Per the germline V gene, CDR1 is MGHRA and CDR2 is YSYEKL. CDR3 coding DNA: TGCGCCAGCAGCCAAGTAGGGGCTCTCCCCTACGAGCAGTACTTC. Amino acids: CASSQVGALPYEQYF.

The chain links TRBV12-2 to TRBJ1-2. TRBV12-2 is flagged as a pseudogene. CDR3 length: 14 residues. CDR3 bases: TGTGCAAGTCGCCCCCAGGGAGGAGGCCATGGCTACACCTTC. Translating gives CASRPQGGGHGYTF.

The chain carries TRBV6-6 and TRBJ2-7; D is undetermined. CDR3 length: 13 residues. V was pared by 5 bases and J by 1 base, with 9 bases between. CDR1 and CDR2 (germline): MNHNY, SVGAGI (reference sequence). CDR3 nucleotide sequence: TGTGCCAGCAGTCCGAACCCATCCTACGAGCAGTACTTC. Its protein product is CASSPNPSYEQYF.

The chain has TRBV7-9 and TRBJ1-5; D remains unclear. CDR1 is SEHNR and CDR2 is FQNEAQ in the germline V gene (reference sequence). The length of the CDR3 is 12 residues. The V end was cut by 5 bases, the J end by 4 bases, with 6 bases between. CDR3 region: CASSLPNQPQHF. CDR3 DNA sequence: TGTGCCAGCAGCCTACCTAATCAGCCCCAGCATTTT.

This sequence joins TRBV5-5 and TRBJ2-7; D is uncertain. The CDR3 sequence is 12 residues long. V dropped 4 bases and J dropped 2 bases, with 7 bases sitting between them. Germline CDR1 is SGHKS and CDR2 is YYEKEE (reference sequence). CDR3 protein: CASSVETYEQYF. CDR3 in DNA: TGTGCCAGCAGCGTAGAAACCTACGAGCAGTACTTC.

The CDR3 DNA reads as TGTGCCAGCAGCCAACCGGGACAGGGTGGGTTCGGGCAGTACTTC. Its translation: CASSQPGQGGFGQYF. The chain joins TRBV4-2 to TRBJ2-7; 9 bases are a match to TRBD1. Germline V gene lookup returns CDR1 LGHNA and CDR2 YNFKEQ. This CDR3 has 15 residues. Trimming cost V 2 bases and J 9 bases; bases outside gene matches: 11.

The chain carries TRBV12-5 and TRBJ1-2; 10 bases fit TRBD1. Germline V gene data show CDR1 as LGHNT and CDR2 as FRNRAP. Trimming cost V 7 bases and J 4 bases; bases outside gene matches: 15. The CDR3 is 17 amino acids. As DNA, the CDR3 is TGTGCTAGTGCCCAAAACACGGCCGGGACAGGGGTCTATGGCTACACCTTC. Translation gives CASAQNTAGTGVYGYTF. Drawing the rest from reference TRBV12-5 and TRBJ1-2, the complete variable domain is DARVTQTPRHKVTEMGQEVTMRCQPILGHNTVFWYRQTMMQGLELLAYFRNRAPLDDSGMPKDRFSAEMPDATLATLKIQPSEPRDSAVYFCASAQNTAGTGVYGYTFGSGTRLTVV.

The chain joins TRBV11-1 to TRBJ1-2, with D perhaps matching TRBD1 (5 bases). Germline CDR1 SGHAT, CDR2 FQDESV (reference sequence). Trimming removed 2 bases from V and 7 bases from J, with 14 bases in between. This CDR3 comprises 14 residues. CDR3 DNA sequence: TGTGCCAGCAGCTTATCCCAGGGTTCAGGTGGCTACACCTTC. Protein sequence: CASSLSQGSGGYTF.

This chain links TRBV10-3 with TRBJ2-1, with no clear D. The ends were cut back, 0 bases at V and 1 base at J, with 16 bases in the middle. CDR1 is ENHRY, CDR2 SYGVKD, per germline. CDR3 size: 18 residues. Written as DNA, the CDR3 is TGTGCCATCAGTGAGTCGCAGTTGAGTCCCCCTTCCTACAATGAGCAGTTCTTC. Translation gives CAISESQLSPPSYNEQFF.

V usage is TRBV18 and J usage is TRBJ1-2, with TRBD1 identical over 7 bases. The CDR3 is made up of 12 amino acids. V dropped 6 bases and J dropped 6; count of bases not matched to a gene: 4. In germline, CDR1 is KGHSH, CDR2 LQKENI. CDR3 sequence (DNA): TGTGCCAGCTCCCAAACAGGGGATGGCTACACCTTC. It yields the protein CASSQTGDGYTF.

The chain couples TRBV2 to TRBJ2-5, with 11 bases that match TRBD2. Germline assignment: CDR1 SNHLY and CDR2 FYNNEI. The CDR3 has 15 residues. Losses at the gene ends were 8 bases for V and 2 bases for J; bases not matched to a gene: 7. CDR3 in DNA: TGTGCCAGCTTACTAGCGGGAGAAGGACAAGAGACCCAGTACTTC. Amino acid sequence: CASLLAGEGQETQYF.

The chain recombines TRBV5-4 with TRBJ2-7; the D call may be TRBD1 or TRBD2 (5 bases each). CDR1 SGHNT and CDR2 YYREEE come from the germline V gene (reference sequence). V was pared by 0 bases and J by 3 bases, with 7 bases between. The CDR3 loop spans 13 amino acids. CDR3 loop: CASSLGDGYEQYF. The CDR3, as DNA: TGTGCCAGCAGCTTGGGGGACGGCTACGAGCAGTACTTC.

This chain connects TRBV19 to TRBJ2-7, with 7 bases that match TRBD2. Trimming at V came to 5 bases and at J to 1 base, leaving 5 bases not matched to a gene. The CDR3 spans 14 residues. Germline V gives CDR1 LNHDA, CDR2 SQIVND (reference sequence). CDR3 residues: CASSRGDSSYEQYF. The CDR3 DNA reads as TGTGCCAGTAGTCGGGGGGACTCGTCCTACGAGCAGTACTTC.

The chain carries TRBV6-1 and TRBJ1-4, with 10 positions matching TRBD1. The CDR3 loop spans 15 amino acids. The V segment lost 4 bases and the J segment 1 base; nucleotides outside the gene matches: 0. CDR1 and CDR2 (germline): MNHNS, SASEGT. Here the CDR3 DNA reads TGTGCCAGCAGTGGGGACAGGGGAACTAATGAAAAACTGTTTTTT. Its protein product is CASSGDRGTNEKLFF.

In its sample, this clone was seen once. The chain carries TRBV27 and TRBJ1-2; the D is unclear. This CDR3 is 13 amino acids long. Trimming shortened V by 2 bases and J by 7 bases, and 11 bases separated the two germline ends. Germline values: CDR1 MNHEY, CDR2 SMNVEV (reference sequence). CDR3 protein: CASSLRGVGGYTF. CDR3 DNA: TGTGCCAGCAGTTTACGGGGAGTAGGTGGCTACACCTTC.

CDR3 sequence: CASSHSGSYEQYF. Here the CDR3 DNA reads TGTGCCAGCAGCCATTCCGGGTCCTACGAGCAGTACTTC. The chain employs TRBV14 and TRBJ2-7; D call uncertain. Germline CDR1 SGHDN, CDR2 FVKESK. This CDR3 comprises 13 residues. Trimming stripped 3 bases from V and 1 base from J, with 7 bases between.

Here the CDR3 DNA reads TGTGCCAGCGTACTAAGGCCCCCCCCGGCACACAGGGCCTCCGAGCAGTACTTC. This sequence encodes CASVLRPPPAHRASEQYF. This chain uses TRBV5-4 with TRBJ2-7; TRBD1 might be the D (6 bases). The CDR3 runs to 18 residues. V lost 7 bases and J lost 6, with 32 bases in between. Germline assignment: CDR1 SGHNT and CDR2 YYREEE (reference sequence).

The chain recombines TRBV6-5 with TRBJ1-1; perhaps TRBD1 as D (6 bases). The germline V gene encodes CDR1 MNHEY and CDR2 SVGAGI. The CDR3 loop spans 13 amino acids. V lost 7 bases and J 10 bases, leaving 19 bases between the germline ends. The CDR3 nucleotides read TGTGCCAGCAAGGAGCGGCAGGGGATAGGAGCTTTCTTT. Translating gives CASKERQGIGAFF.

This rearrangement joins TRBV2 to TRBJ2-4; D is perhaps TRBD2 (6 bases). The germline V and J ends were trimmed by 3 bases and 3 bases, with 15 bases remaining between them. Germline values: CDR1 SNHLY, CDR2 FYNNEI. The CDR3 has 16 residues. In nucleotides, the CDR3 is TGTGCCAGCAGTGACGTAGTCGAGACTAGCAAAAACATTCAGTACTTC. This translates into CASSDVVETSKNIQYF.

The CDR3 DNA reads as TGTGCCAGCAGCTTAGGCGATCAGCCCCAGCATTTT. Protein: CASSLGDQPQHF. The chain carries TRBV7-9 and TRBJ1-5; D is unclear. The CDR3 extends over 12 amino acids. CDR1 is SEHNR, CDR2 FQNEAQ, per germline (reference sequence). The ends were cut back, 1 base at V and 5 bases at J, with 3 bases in the middle.

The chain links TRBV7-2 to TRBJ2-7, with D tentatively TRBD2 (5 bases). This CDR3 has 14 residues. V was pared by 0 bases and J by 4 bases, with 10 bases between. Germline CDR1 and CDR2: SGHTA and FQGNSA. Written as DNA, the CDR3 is TGTGCCAGCAGCTTAGCGAGGGAGAGTTACGAGCAGTACTTC. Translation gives CASSLARESYEQYF.